The 20 T cell receptor beta chains in this list originate from one sample, sequenced in a study of shared clonotypes between healthy human individuals. Assay: immunoSEQ multiplex PCR; the TCRdb copy retains only in-frame clones and omits some. Counted here are about 2.3 million clones, 85% to 95% occurring once; the ten biggest clones make up 0.39%. Sequenced: naive CD4+ T cells from PBMCs. The subset was: CD45RA+ positively selected. The receptors originated from a man younger than 35 in good health. Some clones in this sample may be carry-over from other donors' samples.

This clone was recorded only once. The V and J genes are TRBV4-3 and TRBJ2-1; D might be TRBD2 (5 bases). V lost 3 bases to trimming and J lost 7 bases, with 7 bases between them. This CDR3 is built from 12 residues. Per the germline V gene, CDR1 is LGHNA and CDR2 is YSLEER. The CDR3 sequence: CASSQWENEQFF. In DNA form, the CDR3 reads TGCGCCAGCAGCCAGTGGGAGAATGAGCAGTTCTTC.

The V gene is TRBV28, the J gene TRBJ2-7; TRBD2 is a possible D gene (5 bases). Germline-derived CDR1 and CDR2 are MDHEN and SYDVKM. V lost 6 bases and J lost 3, with 12 bases in between. The CDR3 covers 13 residues. The CDR3 DNA is TGTGCCAGCAGAGACGGGGTAAACTACGAGCAGTACTTC. It yields the protein CASRDGVNYEQYF. The full variable domain, in which reference TRBV28 and TRBJ2-7 provide the parts outside the CDR3, is DVKVTQSSRYLVKRTGEKVFLECVQDMDHENMFWYRQDPGLGLRLIYFSYDVKMKEKGDIPEGYSVSREKKERFSLILESASTNQTSMYLCASRDGVNYEQYFGPGTRLTVT.

CDR3 in amino acids: CASSQVSGGRTDTQYF. CDR3 sequence (DNA): TGTGCCAGCAGCCAAGTTTCCGGCGGGAGGACAGATACGCAGTATTTT. This chain uses TRBV4-2 with TRBJ2-3, with 8 bases that match TRBD2. This CDR3 contains 16 residues. Trimming removed 1 base from V and 3 bases from J; junction bases left unmatched: 6. Germline loops: CDR1 LGHNA, CDR2 YNFKEQ.

The chain uses TRBV7-9 and TRBJ1-2; D remains unclear. The CDR3 runs 14 residues. Germline lookup yields CDR1 SEHNR and CDR2 FQNEAQ (reference sequence). V was trimmed by 5 bases and J by 3 bases, leaving 13 bases between them. The CDR3 nucleotides are TGTGCCAGCAGCGAAAGTCAGAAGGACTATGGCTACACCTTC. Its protein product is CASSESQKDYGYTF. The complete variable domain, with remaining parts taken from reference TRBV7-9 and TRBJ1-2, reads DTGVSQNPRHKITKRGQNVTFRCDPISEHNRLYWYRQTLGQGPEFLTYFQNEAQLEKSRLLSDRFSAERPKGSFSTLEIQRTEQGDSAMYLCASSESQKDYGYTFGSGTRLTVV.

CDR3 sequence (DNA): TGTGCCAGCAGTCCCTCCCTTGGACTAGCGGGCAGCTCCTACGAGCAGTACTTC. Its protein is CASSPSLGLAGSSYEQYF. The V call is TRBV28, the J call TRBJ2-7; 11 bases line up with TRBD2. CDR3 length: 18 amino acids. Germline loops: CDR1 MDHEN, CDR2 SYDVKM. V dropped 5 bases and J dropped 0; count of bases not matched to a gene: 12.

This sequence joins TRBV5-1 and TRBJ1-2; D gene uncertain. Germline CDR1 is SGHRS and CDR2 is YFSETQ. V was trimmed by 2 bases and J by 7 bases, leaving 18 bases between them. The CDR3 runs to 15 residues. Here the CDR3 reads CASSFGGSGVGGYTF. CDR3 DNA sequence: TGCGCCAGCAGCTTTGGAGGCAGCGGGGTAGGTGGCTACACCTTC.

A single count supports this clone. This chain connects TRBV2 to TRBJ1-5, with a possible D match to TRBD1 (5 bases). In germline, CDR1 is SNHLY, CDR2 FYNNEI. The CDR3 length is 17 residues. V was shortened by 6 bases and J by 6 bases, with 24 bases between the two germline ends. The CDR3 sequence: CASSPGPGGLIGQPQHF. DNA of the CDR3: TGTGCCAGCAGCCCGGGACCCGGGGGTTTAATTGGTCAGCCCCAGCATTTT.

This clone has just one count. Other DNA sequences within the sample encode an identical CDR3. The V and J genes are TRBV18 and TRBJ1-1; D gene unclear. Between the trimmed V and J ends, which lost 3 bases and 4 bases, there was a span of 6 bases. In germline, CDR1 is KGHSH, CDR2 LQKENI. This CDR3 contains 12 residues. The CDR3 spells CASSPAGTEAFF. In DNA form, the CDR3 reads TGTGCCAGCTCACCGGCGGGCACTGAAGCTTTCTTT. The complete variable domain, with remaining parts taken from reference TRBV18 and TRBJ1-1, reads NAGVMQNPRHLVRRRGQEARLRCSPMKGHSHVYWYRQLPEEGLKFMVYLQKENIIDESGMPKERFSAEFPKEGPSILRIQQVVRGDSAAYFCASSPAGTEAFFGQGTRLTVV.

This chain uses TRBV4-2 with TRBJ1-1, with D perhaps matching TRBD1 (5 bases). The CDR3 covers 17 residues. Germline assignment: CDR1 LGHNA and CDR2 YNFKEQ. V was trimmed by 3 bases and J by 1 base, leaving 18 bases between them. The CDR3 loop is CASSQVKDSGTNTEAFF. CDR3 sequence (DNA): TGTGCCAGCAGCCAGGTTAAGGACTCCGGGACGAACACTGAAGCTTTCTTT.

This chain connects TRBV7-2 to TRBJ1-1, with D hard to call. Germline V gene lookup returns CDR1 SGHTA and CDR2 FQGNSA. The CDR3 totals 14 residues. The V end lost 1 base, the J end lost 8 bases, and 14 bases lay between the germline ends. The CDR3 nucleotides read TGTGCCAGCAGCTTAGGGGGAGGAGGTCCGGAAGCTTTCTTT. It yields the protein CASSLGGGGPEAFF. Combining the CDR3 with reference TRBV7-2 and TRBJ1-1 gives the whole variable domain GAGVSQSPSNKVTEKGKDVELRCDPISGHTALYWYRQSLGQGLEFLIYFQGNSAPDKSGLPSDRFSAERTGGSVSTLTIQRTQQEDSAVYLCASSLGGGGPEAFFGQGTRLTVV.

This chain connects TRBV28 to TRBJ2-1; weak D call: TRBD1 (6 bases). Per the germline V gene, CDR1 is MDHEN and CDR2 is SYDVKM. Trimming shortened V by 7 bases and J by 0 bases, and 16 bases separated the two germline ends. This CDR3 region has 16 residues. As DNA, the CDR3 is TGTGCCAGCACCCCTATGGGGGCCCGCTCCTACAATGAGCAGTTCTTC. Its protein is CASTPMGARSYNEQFF. The variable domain in full, completed from reference TRBV28 and TRBJ2-1, reads DVKVTQSSRYLVKRTGEKVFLECVQDMDHENMFWYRQDPGLGLRLIYFSYDVKMKEKGDIPEGYSVSREKKERFSLILESASTNQTSMYLCASTPMGARSYNEQFFGPGTRLTVL.

The V gene is TRBV2, the J gene TRBJ1-5; TRBD1 agrees at 7 bases. The CDR3 runs to 14 residues. Trimming at V came to 5 bases and at J to 3 bases, leaving 4 bases not matched to a gene. The germline gives CDR1 SNHLY, CDR2 FYNNEI. CDR3 nucleotide sequence: TGTGCCAGCAGTCGACAGGGTATCAATCAGCCCCAGCATTTT. It encodes CASSRQGINQPQHF.

About this clone: The same CDR3 is also encoded by other DNA sequences in this sample. The J gene is TRBJ2-1, the V gene TRBV5-4; 9 nucleotides agree with TRBD2. V lost 1 base, J lost 5 bases, and 4 bases stayed unmatched. The germline V gene has CDR1 SGHNT and CDR2 YYREEE (reference sequence). CDR3 length: 15 amino acids. DNA for the CDR3: TGTGCCAGCAGCTTGAGGCTAGCGGGGAACAATGAGCAGTTCTTC. Translation: CASSLRLAGNNEQFF.

The chain carries TRBV6-1 and TRBJ2-5; D not certain. The germline gives CDR1 MNHNS, CDR2 SASEGT. The germline V and J ends were trimmed by 3 bases and 5 bases, with 16 bases remaining between them. CDR3 length: 15 amino acids. The CDR3 sequence: CASSDSDVTWETQYF. In DNA, the CDR3 is TGTGCCAGCAGTGATTCAGACGTTACGTGGGAGACCCAGTACTTC.

DNA for the CDR3: TGTGCCAGCTCACCGACTAGCGGGAGTATGAATGAGCAGTTCTTC. Translation gives CASSPTSGSMNEQFF. The chain links TRBV18 to TRBJ2-1; 12 nucleotides align to TRBD2. CDR3 length equals 15 residues. Losses at the gene ends were 3 bases for V and 7 bases for J; bases not matched to a gene: 4. Per germline, CDR1 KGHSH and CDR2 LQKENI. Using reference TRBV18 and TRBJ2-1 for the parts outside the CDR3, the full variable domain is NAGVMQNPRHLVRRRGQEARLRCSPMKGHSHVYWYRQLPEEGLKFMVYLQKENIIDESGMPKERFSAEFPKEGPSILRIQQVVRGDSAAYFCASSPTSGSMNEQFFGPGTRLTVL.

Notes on this clone: Other DNA sequences in this specimen translate into the identical CDR3. The CDR3 here is CAGGTSGNNEQFF. For the CDR3, the DNA is TGTGCCGGGGGGACTAGCGGGAACAATGAGCAGTTCTTC. J is TRBJ2-1 and V is TRBV2; 13 bases line up with TRBD2. Trimming at V came to 11 bases and at J to 5 bases, leaving 3 bases not matched to a gene. In germline, CDR1 is SNHLY, CDR2 FYNNEI. The CDR3 is 13 residues long.

This chain links TRBV5-1 with TRBJ2-2; tentatively, D is TRBD1 or TRBD2 (5 bases each). The CDR3 contains 16 residues. The germline V and J ends were trimmed by 4 bases and 6 bases, with 19 bases remaining between them. The V gene's germline CDR1 is SGHRS and CDR2 YFSETQ. CDR3 region: CASSPWLGLGAGELFF. The CDR3 region has the DNA TGCGCCAGCAGCCCCTGGTTGGGGTTGGGGGCCGGGGAGCTGTTTTTT.

The DNA for the CDR3 is TGTGCCAGCAGCTTAGACGGCGGGGCGGGCACAGATACGCAGTATTTT. Protein product: CASSLDGGAGTDTQYF. The rearrangement links TRBV7-2 to TRBJ2-3; D is possibly TRBD2 (6 bases). The ends were cut back, 1 base at V and 1 base at J, with 12 bases in the middle. The CDR3 has 16 amino acids. Germline CDR1 and CDR2: SGHTA and FQGNSA. The full variable domain, with the rest looked up from reference TRBV7-2 and TRBJ2-3, is GAGVSQSPSNKVTEKGKDVELRCDPISGHTALYWYRQSLGQGLEFLIYFQGNSAPDKSGLPSDRFSAERTGGSVSTLTIQRTQQEDSAVYLCASSLDGGAGTDTQYFGPGTRLTVL.

This rearrangement joins TRBV6-5 to TRBJ2-7, with 8 bases identical to TRBD1. From germline, CDR1 is MNHEY and CDR2 SVGAGI. This CDR3 is 14 amino acids long. V lost 6 bases to trimming and J lost 1 base; unmatched junction nucleotides: 5. Here the CDR3 reads CASRRTGLSYEQYF. CDR3 DNA: TGTGCCAGCAGAAGGACAGGGCTTTCCTACGAGCAGTACTTC.

This chain connects TRBV7-2 to TRBJ1-2; 10 bases line up with TRBD1. Germline V gene lookup returns CDR1 SGHTA and CDR2 FQGNSA. With 2 bases clipped from V and 0 bases from J, the junction kept 12 bases outside the gene matches. The CDR3 is made up of 19 amino acids. The CDR3 DNA sequence: TGTGCCAGCAGCTTACCCCCATCGGGACAGGGGACAGCTAACTATGGCTACACCTTC. The encoded protein is CASSLPPSGQGTANYGYTF. The whole variable domain, filled in from reference TRBV7-2 and TRBJ1-2, reads GAGVSQSPSNKVTEKGKDVELRCDPISGHTALYWYRQSLGQGLEFLIYFQGNSAPDKSGLPSDRFSAERTGGSVSTLTIQRTQQEDSAVYLCASSLPPSGQGTANYGYTFGSGTRLTVV.